Each of the 15 T cell receptor beta chains below was sequenced from the same sample in a study of T cells in Graves' hyperthyroidism and ophthalmopathy. There were TCR beta CDR3 regions amplified from RNA transcripts. TCR CDR3 regions were first amplified by RT-PCR with HTBI primers. TCRdb re-analysed the multiplex PCR reads in MiXCR, keeping a single row per CDR3 protein. The sample contains around 300,000 distinct CDR3 sequences, more than 11% of which appear only once. The material sequenced was blood. Source of these receptors: a woman aged 30 to 39 with Graves' hyperthyroidism.

This clonotype was recorded many times. The chain joins TRBV28 to TRBJ2-7; D is unclear. The CDR3 sequence is 17 residues long. Germline loops: CDR1 MDHEN, CDR2 SYDVKM. The ends were cut back, 3 bases at V and 3 bases at J, with 21 bases in the middle. The CDR3 DNA is TGTGCCAGCAGTTTTATCAGCTTAACAGCCCGATACTACGAGCAGTACTTC. Its translation is CASSFISLTARYYEQYF.

V gene TRBV20-1 combines with J gene TRBJ2-5, with 8 bases identical to TRBD1. The trim removed 7 bases at V and 5 bases at J, leaving 6 bases unmatched. In germline, CDR1 is DFQATT, CDR2 SNEGSKA (reference sequence). The CDR3 loop spans 12 amino acids. The CDR3 coding sequence is TGCAGTGTTGGACAGGGAAGTGAGACCCAGTACTTC. The encoded protein is CSVGQGSETQYF.

This chain connects TRBV5-1 to TRBJ2-3, with a weak D call TRBD1 (6 bases). V was trimmed by 7 bases and J by 1 base, leaving 19 bases between them. The germline gives CDR1 SGHRS, CDR2 YFSETQ. This CDR3 is 16 amino acids long. The CDR3 DNA reads TGCGCCAGCTCGCAACAGCCCAGGGGCGGCACAGATACGCAGTATTTT. Translated: CASSQQPRGGTDTQYF.

This clonotype has ten or more counts. The V gene is TRBV12-3 or TRBV12-4, the J gene TRBJ2-2; D not resolved. Trimming left V 5 bases short and J 7 bases short, with 14 bases between. The CDR3 consists of 14 residues. CDR3 protein: CASSPPRVIGELFF. The CDR3 DNA is TGTGCCAGCAGTCCACCAAGGGTCATCGGGGAGCTGTTTTTT.

This clonotype was recorded at least ten times. The chain employs TRBV11-2 and TRBJ1-1; D is possibly TRBD1 (5 bases). This CDR3 comprises 15 residues. Germline V gene lookup returns CDR1 SGHAT and CDR2 FQNNGV. Trimming removed 4 bases at V and 6 bases at J, with 18 bases between. The DNA for the CDR3 is TGTGCCAGCAGCTCTAGGGGAGGATATATTTCTGAAGCTTTCTTT. It specifies CASSSRGGYISEAFF.

This clonotype was recorded at least ten times. The chain carries TRBV20-1 and TRBJ2-7, with D maybe TRBD1 (8 bases). Germline loops: CDR1 DFQATT, CDR2 SNEGSKA (reference sequence). The CDR3 consists of 14 residues. Trimming left V 6 bases short and J 2 bases short, with 17 bases between. CDR3: CSASAQGGTYEQYF. The CDR3 coding sequence is TGCAGTGCAAGCGCACAGGGGGGGACCTACGAGCAGTACTTC.

Comment on this clonotype: Germline is not matched at one junction end, which may reflect a read error. V and J are TRBV6-1 and TRBJ2-2, with a possible D match to TRBD2 (5 bases). CDR1 and CDR2 (germline): MNHNS, SASEGT. The CDR3 spans 14 residues. CDR3 DNA: TGTGCCAGCAGCCCTTTTTCGCAGCCATGGGAGCTGCTTTTT. Its protein is CASSPFSQPWELLF.

This clonotype came up a few times. V usage is TRBV19 and J usage is TRBJ2-6; D is ambiguous. The V and J ends lost 7 bases and 0 bases respectively, with 7 bases between them. Per the germline V gene, CDR1 is LNHDA and CDR2 is SQIVND (reference sequence). The CDR3 has 14 residues. The CDR3 nucleotides read TGTGCCAGTACTCATAGCTCTGGGGCCAACGTCCTGACTTTC. As protein: CASTHSSGANVLTF.

In its sample, this clonotype was seen many times. The chain uses TRBV20-1 and TRBJ2-1, with TRBD2 matching 11 bases. This CDR3 region has 11 residues. CDR1 and CDR2 (germline): DFQATT, SNEGSKA (reference sequence). Here the CDR3 DNA reads TGCAGGGGACTAGCGGCCGACCAGCAGTTCTTC. Translating gives CRGLAADQQFF.

This clonotype has just a few counts. The rearrangement links TRBV2 to TRBJ2-2; D uncertain. The ends were cut back, 7 bases at V and 5 bases at J, with 8 bases in the middle. CDR1 is SNHLY and CDR2 is FYNNEI in the germline V gene. This CDR3 spans 12 amino acids. CDR3 sequence (DNA): TGTGCCAGCAAAGGAGTTACCGGGGAGCTGTTTTTT. Translating it yields CASKGVTGELFF.

This clonotype was counted at least ten times. The chain carries TRBV20-1 and TRBJ2-3; possibly TRBD2 for D (6 bases). The V gene lost 6 bases and the J gene lost 3 bases, with 19 bases spanning the gap. Germline-derived CDR1 and CDR2 are DFQATT and SNEGSKA (reference sequence). The CDR3 runs 15 residues. CDR3 DNA sequence: TGCAGTGCGCCCCGGCGGAGGGGTTGGACAGATACGCAGTATTTT. Its translation is CSAPRRRGWTDTQYF.

This clonotype was detected ten times or more. V usage is TRBV6-1 and J usage is TRBJ2-1, with D perhaps matching TRBD1 (6 bases). CDR1 is MNHNS, CDR2 SASEGT, per germline. The V and J ends lost 7 bases and 5 bases respectively, with 12 bases between them. The CDR3 totals 13 residues. The CDR3 bases are TGTGCCAGCACTACAGGGTTCGACAATGAGCAGTTCTTC. This codes for CASTTGFDNEQFF.

This clonotype has at least ten counts. V gene TRBV20-1 combines with J gene TRBJ2-7, with D maybe TRBD2 (6 bases). CDR1 DFQATT and CDR2 SNEGSKA come from the germline V gene (reference sequence). The CDR3 sequence is 13 residues long. Trimming removed 2 bases from V and 3 bases from J, with 11 bases in between. The CDR3 protein is CSARWRESYEQYF. For the CDR3, the DNA is TGCAGTGCTAGATGGAGGGAGAGCTACGAGCAGTACTTC.

The gene calls are TRBV2 and TRBJ2-1; no definite D call. The CDR3 runs to 13 residues. The V end lost 8 bases, the J end lost 4 bases, and 12 bases lay between the germline ends. The germline V gene encodes CDR1 SNHLY and CDR2 FYNNEI. The CDR3 spells CASEPDRYNEQFF. The CDR3 coding sequence is TGTGCCAGCGAACCCGACCGGTACAATGAGCAGTTCTTC. Supplemented by reference TRBV2 and TRBJ2-1, the full variable domain reads EPEVTQTPSHQVTQMGQEVILRCVPISNHLYFYWYRQILGQKVEFLVSFYNNEISEKSEIFDDQFSVERPDGSNFTLKIRSTKLEDSAMYFCASEPDRYNEQFFGPGTRLTVL.

This clonotype has a count of ten or more. This chain uses TRBV2 with TRBJ2-7, with D perhaps TRBD1 or TRBD2 (5 bases each). Per germline, CDR1 SNHLY and CDR2 FYNNEI. The CDR3 consists of 11 residues. Trimming stripped 8 bases from V and 7 bases from J, with 12 bases between. This CDR3 is CASGGGSEQYF. CDR3 bases: TGTGCCAGCGGGGGTGGTAGTGAGCAGTACTTC.